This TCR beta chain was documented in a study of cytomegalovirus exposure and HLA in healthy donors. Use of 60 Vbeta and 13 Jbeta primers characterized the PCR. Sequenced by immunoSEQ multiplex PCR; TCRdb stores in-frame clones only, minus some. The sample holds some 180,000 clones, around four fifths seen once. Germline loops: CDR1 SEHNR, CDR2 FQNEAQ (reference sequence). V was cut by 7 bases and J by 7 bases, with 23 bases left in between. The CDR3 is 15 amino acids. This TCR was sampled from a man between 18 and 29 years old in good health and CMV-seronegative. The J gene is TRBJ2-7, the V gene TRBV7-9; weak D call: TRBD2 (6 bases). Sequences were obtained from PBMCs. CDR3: CASTGAGNPGGEQYF. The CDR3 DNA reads TGTGCCAGCACCGGTGCAGGGAATCCTGGGGGGGAGCAGTACTTC.